A selection of T cell receptor beta chains follows, all from one sample in a study of blood T cell repertoires in COVID-19. TCRdb's copy holds only in-frame clones and misses some; the assay was immunoSEQ multiplex PCR. The sample carries approximately 430,000 clones, roughly 89% recorded once. The material sequenced was peripheral blood. These receptors were taken from a woman aged 25 to 45 with active or convalescent COVID-19. Each CDR3 is given with its conserved first and last residue. Each record gives: J gene, clone size, D gene, V gene, CDR3 protein, CDR3 DNA. The D gene is left open where the match is weak. Not every row has a clone size; where given, it reads once, few, many or a size class.

j_gene: TRBJ1-3; abundance: .; d_gene: TRBD1; v_gene: TRBV5-1; CDR3aa: CASSLSGTGGNTIYF; CDR3nt: TGCGCCAGCAGCTTGAGTGGGACAGGAGGAAACACCATATATTTT
j_gene: TRBJ1-5; abundance: .; d_gene: .; v_gene: TRBV2; CDR3aa: CASSERSGEGQPQHF; CDR3nt: TGTGCCAGCAGTGAACGGTCAGGGGAAGGTCAGCCCCAGCATTTT
j_gene: TRBJ2-2; abundance: .; d_gene: TRBD2; v_gene: TRBV10-1; CDR3aa: CASSARLAGDPGELFF; CDR3nt: TGCGCCAGCAGTGCCCGACTAGCGGGAGACCCCGGGGAGCTGTTTTTT
j_gene: TRBJ1-6; abundance: .; d_gene: .; v_gene: TRBV3-1/TRBV3-2; CDR3aa: CASSQDIGSPLHF; CDR3nt: TGTGCCAGCAGCCAGGACATTGGTTCACCCCTCCACTTT
j_gene: TRBJ2-1; abundance: .; d_gene: .; v_gene: TRBV19; CDR3aa: CASSIRQGTNEQFF; CDR3nt: TGTGCCAGTAGTATTAGGCAGGGGACAAATGAGCAGTTCTTC
j_gene: TRBJ1-1; abundance: .; d_gene: .; v_gene: TRBV20-1; CDR3aa: CSAEGVAAFF; CDR3nt: TGCAGTGCTGAGGGGGTTGCGGCTTTCTTT
j_gene: TRBJ2-1; abundance: .; d_gene: .; v_gene: TRBV30; CDR3aa: CAWSDMNEQFF; CDR3nt: TGTGCCTGGAGTGACATGAATGAGCAGTTCTTC
j_gene: TRBJ1-2; abundance: .; d_gene: .; v_gene: TRBV2; CDR3aa: CASSPEQGTGYGYTF; CDR3nt: TGTGCCAGCAGTCCAGAACAGGGTACGGGCTATGGCTACACCTTC
j_gene: TRBJ2-6; abundance: .; d_gene: TRBD1; v_gene: TRBV2; CDR3aa: CANMGDRPSGANVLTF; CDR3nt: TGTGCCAACATGGGGGACAGACCCTCTGGGGCCAACGTCCTGACTTTC
j_gene: TRBJ2-3; abundance: .; d_gene: .; v_gene: TRBV4-1; CDR3aa: CASSQDTITQYF; CDR3nt: TGCGCCAGCAGCCAAGATACTATAACGCAGTATTTT
j_gene: TRBJ2-1; abundance: .; d_gene: TRBD2; v_gene: TRBV4-1; CDR3aa: CASSQGAGRIVNEQFF; CDR3nt: TGCGCCAGCAGCCAAGGAGCGGGACGGATTGTCAATGAGCAGTTCTTC
j_gene: TRBJ1-1; abundance: .; d_gene: .; v_gene: TRBV3-1/TRBV3-2; CDR3aa: CASSVRPTGTEAFF; CDR3nt: TGTGCCAGCAGCGTTCGTCCAACGGGGACTGAAGCTTTCTTT
j_gene: TRBJ2-7; abundance: once; d_gene: TRBD1; v_gene: TRBV13; CDR3aa: CASSPPGQVSYEQYF; CDR3nt: TGTGCCAGCAGCCCACCGGGACAGGTTTCCTACGAGCAGTACTTC
j_gene: TRBJ1-1; abundance: .; d_gene: TRBD1; v_gene: TRBV10-2; CDR3aa: CASSLGGTGSNTEAFF; CDR3nt: TGCGCCAGCAGTCTGGGCGGGACAGGGTCGAACACTGAAGCTTTCTTT
j_gene: TRBJ2-5; abundance: .; d_gene: .; v_gene: TRBV7-8; CDR3aa: CASSPTWQVQETQYF; CDR3nt: TGTGCCAGCAGCCCGACTTGGCAAGTGCAAGAGACCCAGTACTTC
j_gene: TRBJ2-7; abundance: .; d_gene: TRBD1; v_gene: TRBV5-3; CDR3aa: CARGGTGCSYEQYF; CDR3nt: TGTGCCAGAGGGGGGACAGGCTGCTCCTACGAGCAGTACTTC
j_gene: TRBJ1-2; abundance: few; d_gene: .; v_gene: TRBV19; CDR3aa: CASSMTDYGYTF; CDR3nt: TGTGCCAGTAGTATGACAGACTATGGCTACACCTTC
j_gene: TRBJ2-1; abundance: few; d_gene: TRBD1; v_gene: TRBV19; CDR3aa: CASRDRVVYNEQFF; CDR3nt: TGTGCCAGTAGGGACAGGGTGGTCTACAATGAGCAGTTCTTC
j_gene: TRBJ2-7; abundance: .; d_gene: TRBD2; v_gene: TRBV5-1; CDR3aa: CASSLGTSRYEQYF; CDR3nt: TGCGCCAGCAGCTTGGGGACTAGTCGCTACGAGCAGTACTTC
j_gene: TRBJ1-6; abundance: .; d_gene: .; v_gene: TRBV30; CDR3aa: CAWSRAGINDSPLHF; CDR3nt: TGTGCCTGGAGTAGGGCAGGGATCAACGATTCACCCCTCCACTTT
j_gene: TRBJ1-2; abundance: .; d_gene: .; v_gene: TRBV15; CDR3aa: CATSNTGYGYTF; CDR3nt: TGTGCCACCAGTAACACAGGGTATGGCTACACCTTC
j_gene: TRBJ1-5; abundance: few; d_gene: TRBD1; v_gene: TRBV5-1; CDR3aa: CASSFTGGSQPQHF; CDR3nt: TGCGCCAGCAGCTTCACAGGGGGGAGTCAGCCCCAGCATTTT
j_gene: TRBJ1-1; abundance: .; d_gene: .; v_gene: TRBV4-2; CDR3aa: CASSQDGQSDEAFF; CDR3nt: TGTGCCAGCAGCCAAGACGGACAGTCAGATGAAGCTTTCTTT
j_gene: TRBJ2-3; abundance: .; d_gene: TRBD1; v_gene: TRBV2; CDR3aa: CASSGQGTDTQYF; CDR3nt: TGTGCCAGCAGTGGACAGGGAACAGATACGCAGTATTTT
j_gene: TRBJ1-1; abundance: .; d_gene: .; v_gene: TRBV2; CDR3aa: CASTDNVRAFF; CDR3nt: TGTGCCAGCACTGACAACGTCCGGGCTTTCTTT
j_gene: TRBJ2-5; abundance: .; d_gene: .; v_gene: TRBV5-4; CDR3aa: CASSLNRDQETQYF; CDR3nt: TGTGCCAGCAGCTTAAACAGAGACCAAGAGACCCAGTACTTC
j_gene: TRBJ1-2; abundance: .; d_gene: TRBD1; v_gene: TRBV20-1; CDR3aa: CSARTGDGYTF; CDR3nt: TGCAGTGCTAGGACAGGGGATGGCTACACCTTC
j_gene: TRBJ1-5; abundance: .; d_gene: TRBD1; v_gene: TRBV27; CDR3aa: CASSPSPTGSNQPQHF; CDR3nt: TGTGCCAGCAGTCCCTCACCGACAGGGAGCAATCAGCCCCAGCATTTT
j_gene: TRBJ2-7; abundance: .; d_gene: .; v_gene: TRBV5-4; CDR3aa: CASSLVGPPREQYF; CDR3nt: TGTGCCAGCAGCTTGGTAGGTCCCCCGCGGGAGCAGTACTTC
j_gene: TRBJ1-1; abundance: .; d_gene: TRBD1; v_gene: TRBV10-3; CDR3aa: CAIRSGTGNTEAFF; CDR3nt: TGTGCCATCAGGTCGGGGACAGGTAACACTGAAGCTTTCTTT
j_gene: TRBJ1-5; abundance: .; d_gene: TRBD1; v_gene: TRBV6-5; CDR3aa: CASSLGQGSNQPQHF; CDR3nt: TGTGCCAGCAGTTTGGGACAGGGTAGCAATCAGCCCCAGCATTTT
j_gene: TRBJ2-7; abundance: .; d_gene: TRBD2; v_gene: TRBV3-1/TRBV3-2; CDR3aa: CASSQDRKREAYYEQYF; CDR3nt: TGTGCCAGCAGCCAAGATAGGAAGCGGGAGGCCTACTACGAGCAGTACTTC
j_gene: TRBJ1-2; abundance: .; d_gene: .; v_gene: TRBV4-1; CDR3aa: CASSQSTASNYGYTF; CDR3nt: TGCGCCAGCAGCCAATCAACAGCATCTAACTATGGCTACACCTTC
j_gene: TRBJ2-1; abundance: .; d_gene: .; v_gene: TRBV5-1; CDR3aa: CASSPLLVGELVGEQFF; CDR3nt: TGCGCCAGCAGCCCCCTCCTCGTGGGAGAGTTAGTTGGTGAGCAGTTCTTC
j_gene: TRBJ2-2; abundance: .; d_gene: .; v_gene: TRBV10-3; CDR3aa: CAISESGRLGTGELFF; CDR3nt: TGTGCCATCAGTGAGTCGGGGAGGTTGGGCACCGGGGAGCTGTTTTTT
j_gene: TRBJ2-5; abundance: .; d_gene: .; v_gene: TRBV27; CDR3aa: CASSSPQERSQETQYF; CDR3nt: TGTGCCAGCAGTTCGCCGCAAGAGCGGAGCCAAGAGACCCAGTACTTC
j_gene: TRBJ2-2; abundance: .; d_gene: TRBD2; v_gene: TRBV5-1; CDR3aa: CASSFGTSVNTGELFF; CDR3nt: TGCGCCAGCAGCTTTGGGACTAGTGTTAACACCGGGGAGCTGTTTTTT
j_gene: TRBJ2-1; abundance: .; d_gene: TRBD2; v_gene: TRBV4-1; CDR3aa: CASSQVIAGGPNEQFF; CDR3nt: TGCGCCAGCAGCCAGGTTATAGCGGGGGGGCCAAATGAGCAGTTCTTC
j_gene: TRBJ2-7; abundance: .; d_gene: .; v_gene: TRBV12-5; CDR3aa: CASGRDIPYEQYF; CDR3nt: TGTGCTAGTGGCCGGGACATCCCCTACGAGCAGTACTTC
j_gene: TRBJ2-1; abundance: .; d_gene: TRBD2; v_gene: TRBV13; CDR3aa: CASSPPTSGPYNEQFF; CDR3nt: TGTGCCAGCAGCCCTCCGACTAGCGGCCCCTACAATGAGCAGTTCTTC
j_gene: TRBJ1-1; abundance: .; d_gene: TRBD1; v_gene: TRBV7-9; CDR3aa: CASSVQGDTEAFF; CDR3nt: TGTGCCAGCAGCGTGCAGGGGGACACTGAAGCTTTCTTT
j_gene: TRBJ2-1; abundance: .; d_gene: TRBD1; v_gene: TRBV11-2; CDR3aa: CASSSTGASYNEQFF; CDR3nt: TGTGCCAGCAGCTCGACAGGGGCCTCCTACAATGAGCAGTTCTTC
j_gene: TRBJ2-1; abundance: .; d_gene: .; v_gene: TRBV27; CDR3aa: CASSLSLAQGSYNEQFF; CDR3nt: TGTGCCAGCAGTTTATCTCTCGCGCAGGGTTCCTACAATGAGCAGTTCTTC
j_gene: TRBJ1-2; abundance: .; d_gene: .; v_gene: TRBV5-4; CDR3aa: CASSSRSGGVGYTF; CDR3nt: TGTGCCAGCAGCTCCAGATCCGGCGGGGTTGGCTACACCTTC
j_gene: TRBJ1-1; abundance: .; d_gene: .; v_gene: TRBV27; CDR3aa: CASRGNRVYTEAFF; CDR3nt: TGTGCCAGCAGGGGGAACAGGGTGTACACTGAAGCTTTCTTT
j_gene: TRBJ2-1; abundance: .; d_gene: TRBD1; v_gene: TRBV6-4; CDR3aa: CASSDQGTVSYNEQFF; CDR3nt: TGTGCCAGCAGTGACCAGGGGACAGTCTCCTACAATGAGCAGTTCTTC
j_gene: TRBJ1-5; abundance: few; d_gene: TRBD1; v_gene: TRBV2; CDR3aa: CASIRDRDDQPQHF; CDR3nt: TGTGCCAGCATCCGGGACAGGGATGATCAGCCCCAGCATTTT
j_gene: TRBJ2-1; abundance: .; d_gene: .; v_gene: TRBV7-9; CDR3aa: CASSTATGNNEQFF; CDR3nt: TGTGCCAGCAGCACTGCTACAGGAAACAATGAGCAGTTCTTC
j_gene: TRBJ2-3; abundance: .; d_gene: .; v_gene: TRBV10-1; CDR3aa: CASSEPPGQGLSTDTQYF; CDR3nt: TGCGCCAGCAGTGAACCTCCGGGACAAGGGCTAAGCACAGATACGCAGTATTTT
j_gene: TRBJ2-1; abundance: .; d_gene: .; v_gene: TRBV25-1; CDR3aa: CRLWRSPRGNEQFF; CDR3nt: TGCCGTCTTTGGCGGAGCCCCAGGGGCAATGAGCAGTTCTTC
j_gene: TRBJ1-4; abundance: .; d_gene: TRBD1; v_gene: TRBV19; CDR3aa: CASSIAGTGEKNEKLFF; CDR3nt: TGTGCCAGTAGTATCGCGGGGACAGGGGAAAAGAATGAAAAACTGTTTTTT
j_gene: TRBJ2-3; abundance: .; d_gene: TRBD1; v_gene: TRBV7-9; CDR3aa: CASSLDLTGTGATDTQYF; CDR3nt: TGTGCCAGCAGCTTAGACCTAACCGGGACAGGAGCCACAGATACGCAGTATTTT
j_gene: TRBJ1-2; abundance: .; d_gene: .; v_gene: TRBV27; CDR3aa: CASSFTGYANYGYTF; CDR3nt: TGTGCCAGCAGTTTCACAGGATATGCTAACTATGGCTACACCTTC
j_gene: TRBJ2-7; abundance: .; d_gene: TRBD1; v_gene: TRBV29-1; CDR3aa: CSVAVNRGIGYEQYF; CDR3nt: TGCAGCGTGGCGGTAAACAGGGGAATCGGCTACGAGCAGTACTTC
j_gene: TRBJ1-1; abundance: .; d_gene: .; v_gene: TRBV13; CDR3aa: CASSLRGAPTEAFF; CDR3nt: TGTGCCAGCAGCTTACGAGGAGCGCCCACTGAAGCTTTCTTT
j_gene: TRBJ1-1; abundance: .; d_gene: TRBD1; v_gene: TRBV10-1; CDR3aa: CASSASGGTEAFF; CDR3nt: TGCGCCAGCAGTGCCTCAGGGGGCACTGAAGCTTTCTTT
j_gene: TRBJ2-1; abundance: .; d_gene: TRBD2; v_gene: TRBV27; CDR3aa: CASSRGLAGVGSYNEQFF; CDR3nt: TGTGCCAGCAGCCGGGGACTAGCGGGAGTTGGTTCCTACAATGAGCAGTTCTTC
j_gene: TRBJ1-2; abundance: .; d_gene: .; v_gene: TRBV18; CDR3aa: CASSPPSQILYGYTF; CDR3nt: TGTGCCAGCTCACCACCGTCCCAGATCCTTTATGGCTACACCTTC
j_gene: TRBJ2-7; abundance: .; d_gene: .; v_gene: TRBV7-9; CDR3aa: CASSFSSYEQYF; CDR3nt: TGTGCCAGCAGCTTCAGCTCCTACGAGCAGTACTTC
j_gene: TRBJ1-2; abundance: .; d_gene: .; v_gene: TRBV27; CDR3aa: CASSLGQGHWGYTF; CDR3nt: TGTGCCAGCAGTTTAGGGCAGGGGCACTGGGGCTACACCTTC